This entry concerns a single T cell receptor (beta chain). Sequencing used immunoSEQ multiplex PCR; TCRdb keeps in-frame clones, though not all of them. The sample has about 55,000 clones, 70% to 85% seen once. The V and J ends lost 3 bases and 7 bases, in that order; junction bases with no gene match: 10. Germline values: CDR1 SGHKS, CDR2 YYEKEE (reference sequence). This CDR3 is 14 amino acids long. These data are taken from a study of blood T cell repertoires in COVID-19. In Seattle, patients joined the study during active infection and were tracked longitudinally. The sequence came from an elderly man with COVID-19, enrolled during active disease. The chain couples TRBV5-5 to TRBJ2-7; 7 nucleotides line up with TRBD2. Sequences were obtained from peripheral blood. The CDR3 reads CASSWGGRQVEQYF. For the CDR3, the DNA is TGTGCCAGCAGCTGGGGAGGGAGGCAAGTAGAGCAGTACTTC.